This TCR beta chain was sequenced for a study of cytomegalovirus exposure and HLA in healthy donors. The ends were cut back, 2 bases at V and 7 bases at J, with 11 bases in the middle. CDR1 and CDR2 (germline): SGHAT, FQNNGV. This CDR3 has 13 residues. Nominal health characterized the donors when sampled, though unrecorded immune exposures were likely. The PCR was carried out with 60 Vbeta primers and 13 Jbeta primers. The method was immunoSEQ multiplex PCR; TCRdb's version includes in-frame clones alone and lacks a portion of them. The profile covers about 130,000 clones, with over 60% appearing a single time and 4.8% taken by the ten largest.

The chain couples TRBV11-2 to TRBJ1-2; weak D call: TRBD1 (5 bases). The origin of this receptor is a man in his fifties or sixties in good health and CMV-seropositive. The material sequenced was PBMCs. CDR3 nucleotide sequence: TGTGCCAGCAGCTTACTCAGGGCCCCTGGCTACACCTTC. The encoded protein is CASSLLRAPGYTF.